What follows is one TCR beta chain and its context. This record belongs to a study of blood T cell repertoires in COVID-19. Study as a whole: From the United States, Italy and Spain came samples of acute and convalescent COVID-19. Sources were T cells, B-cell-depleted T cells, or PBMCs; the material itself was cDNA or gDNA.

Per the original methods: Using reference gene primer amplification, nucleated cell counts were estimated. Clones were read by immunoSEQ multiplex PCR, and TCRdb kept only the in-frame ones, dropping some. V and J calls and clone size are as listed in that table; D and trimming were resolved from the DNA. The sample lists 200,000 to 250,000 clones; 85% to 90% were seen once. CDR1 is SGHTA, CDR2 FQGNSA, per germline. V lost 5 bases, J lost 1 base, and 3 bases stayed unmatched. This CDR3 has 14 amino acids. This chain uses TRBV7-2 with TRBJ2-5, with TRBD2 matching over 8 bases. This sequence originates from a woman in her fifties or sixties with acute or convalescent COVID-19. The specimen sequenced was peripheral blood. CDR3 sequence: CASSPTSGQETQYF. In nucleotides, the CDR3 is TGTGCCAGCAGCCCAACTAGCGGCCAAGAGACCCAGTACTTC. The complete variable domain, with remaining parts taken from reference TRBV7-2 and TRBJ2-5, reads GAGVSQSPSNKVTEKGKDVELRCDPISGHTALYWYRQSLGQGLEFLIYFQGNSAPDKSGLPSDRFSAERTGGSVSTLTIQRTQQEDSAVYLCASSPTSGQETQYFGPGTRLLVL.